The text below deals with one T cell receptor beta chain. Only a few counts were recorded for this clone. The antigen this receptor binds is unknown. Within one base of it there is no much larger clone, and no base qualities were kept. The library came from the immunoSEQ multiplex PCR assay. Drawn from immuneACCESS, this table holds only the in-frame rearrangements with V and J called that TCRdb kept. Clones are partly lost; checked studies trace under half to an unresolved V gene and leave the rest unexplained. For this sample the table gives just over 15,000 clones, of which over 80% were detected only once. The top ten clones comprise about 7.9% of the sample. The entry originates in a study of T cells and Merkel cell carcinoma outcomes (TCRdb year 2020). At the level of the whole study: The study looked at whether the tumor T-cell repertoire and T-cell density could predict clinical outcome in patients with Merkel cell carcinoma.

The CDR3 holds 13 amino acids from the cysteine to the phenylalanine. Of all the DNA, just the CDR3 is kept, 39 bases in frame from base 1. For CDR1 and CDR2, the germline V gene (reference sequence) lists SEHNR and FQNEAQ. The trim is 5 bases for V and 0 bases for J, with a gap of 8 bases between the germline ends. The samples were taken from patients with Merkel cell carcinoma. General study outcomes and caveats: According to the report, clinical outcomes in Merkel cell carcinoma patients could be predicted using T-cell density together with features of the T-cell repertoire.

The TCR sequence derives from a human donor with Merkel cell carcinoma. Sequenced sample: tumor tissue from Merkel cell carcinoma. The chain was built from TRBV7-9 and TRBJ2-7, with the D gene call left open. The CDR3 has the sequence CASSPDFSYEQYF. The DNA is as follows: TGTGCCAGCAGCCCCGACTTCTCCTACGAGCAGTACTTC.